Given below is one TCR beta chain in context. Its target is not known. Trimming stripped 7 bases from V and 4 bases from J, with 14 bases between. The germline V gene encodes CDR1 SGHNT and CDR2 YENEEA. The CDR3 runs to 14 residues. Some clones are missing from TCRdb's copy, which holds only in-frame ones; the method was immunoSEQ multiplex PCR. The sample lists approximately 210,000 clones, around 86% seen once, with roughly 1.5% in the top ten. The sample belongs to a study of cytomegalovirus exposure and HLA in healthy donors. General study results and limits: A few CMV-associated chains were confirmed in vitro to be specific for CMV antigens. Overall, approximately 150 TCR beta chains were annotated as cytomegalovirus-associated.

Sequencing was carried out using PBMCs. The genes are TRBV11-3 and TRBJ2-1; weak D call: TRBD2 (6 bases). The clonotype was recovered from a woman between 18 and 29 years old in good health and CMV-seronegative. Here the CDR3 DNA reads TGTGCCAGCAACGAACGGGAGTGTTACAATGAGCAGTTCTTC. It specifies CASNERECYNEQFF.